This TCR beta chain was obtained from a study of T cell responses to AZD1222 COVID-19 vaccine. Study observations and caveats: When two AZD1222 doses had been given, Spike-specific TCR breadth and depth rose.

Measured with immunoSEQ multiplex PCR; TCRdb has only the in-frame clones, and not every one. The sample has over 130,000 clones, 94% seen once; the top ten hold around 1.3%. Turning to this clone: The antigen remains unidentified.

The receptor's source is an adult in good health. The starting material was peripheral blood, obtained on day 0 of AZD1222 vaccination.

This chain's CDR3 is CASSPGLGYEQYV. The CDR3 nucleotides are TGTGCCAGCAGCCCTGGACTAGGCTACGAGCAGTACGTC. This chain joins TRBV12-3 or TRBV12-4 and TRBJ2-7, with 7 bases that match TRBD2. The ends lost 6 bases at V and 3 bases at J; junction bases unmatched: 5. The CDR3 has 13 residues.